This T cell receptor (beta chain) was recorded in a study of memory CD4+ T cells and cytomegalovirus serostatus. Single viable CD3+CD4+CD8-CD45RO+ cells were sorted as the memory CD4+ T cells. Sequencing used immunoSEQ multiplex PCR; TCRdb keeps in-frame clones, though not all of them. The sample lists about 27,000 clones; 76% were seen once. The CDR3 is 13 amino acids. Germline CDR1 and CDR2: MGHRA and YSYEKL. V lost 0 bases, J lost 7 bases, and 8 bases lay in between. Sequencing input: memory CD4+ T cells from blood. This chain links TRBV4-1 with TRBJ2-3; D remains ambiguous. This TCR came from an adult in good health and CMV-seronegative. CDR3 nucleotide sequence: TGCGCCAGCAGCCAAGAGCTAGTTTATACGCAGTATTTT. It codes for CASSQELVYTQYF.